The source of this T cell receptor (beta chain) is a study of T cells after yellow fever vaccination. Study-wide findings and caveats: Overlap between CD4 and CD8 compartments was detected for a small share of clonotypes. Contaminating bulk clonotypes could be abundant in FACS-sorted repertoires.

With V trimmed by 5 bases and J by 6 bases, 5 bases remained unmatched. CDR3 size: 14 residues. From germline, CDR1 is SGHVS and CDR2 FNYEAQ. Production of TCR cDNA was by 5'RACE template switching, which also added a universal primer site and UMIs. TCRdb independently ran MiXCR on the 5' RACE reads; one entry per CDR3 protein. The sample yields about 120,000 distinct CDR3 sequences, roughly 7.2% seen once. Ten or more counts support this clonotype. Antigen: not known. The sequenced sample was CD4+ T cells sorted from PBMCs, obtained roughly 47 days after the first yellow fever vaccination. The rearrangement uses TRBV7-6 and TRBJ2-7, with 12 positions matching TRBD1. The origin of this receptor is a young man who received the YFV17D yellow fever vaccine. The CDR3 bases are TGTGCCAGCAGCCACCGGGACAGGGGGCGCGAGCAGTACTTC. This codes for CASSHRDRGREQYF.